This TCR beta chain was found in a study of blood T cell repertoires in COVID-19. V dropped 2 bases and J dropped 0 bases, with 6 bases sitting between them. Germline-derived CDR1 and CDR2 are LNHDA and SQIVND (reference sequence). The CDR3 is 14 residues long. Original methodology: Reference gene primers were amplified, and this amplification served to estimate nucleated cell counts. The table came from immunoSEQ multiplex PCR; TCRdb's copy has only in-frame clones and leaves some out. The V and J calls and clone size were taken over from that table, and D and trimming were inferred from the DNA. The data show approximately 120,000 clones, 85% to 90% seen once.

The V gene is TRBV19, the J gene TRBJ2-3, with D hard to call. The sequencing sample was made of peripheral blood. This receptor was taken from a man older than 75 with active or convalescent COVID-19. Written as DNA, the CDR3 is TGTGCCAGTAGTATACTTGGCAGCACAGATACGCAGTATTTT. Amino acids: CASSILGSTDTQYF. Complete variable domain (other parts from reference TRBV19 and TRBJ2-3): DGGITQSPKYLFRKEGQNVTLSCEQNLNHDAMYWYRQDPGQGLRLIYYSQIVNDFQKGDIAEGYSVSREKKESFPLTVTSAQKNPTAFYLCASSILGSTDTQYFGPGTRLTVL.